A selection of T cell receptor beta chains follows, all from one sample in a study of blood T cell repertoires in COVID-19. Generated by immunoSEQ multiplex PCR, the TCRdb table keeps only in-frame clones and is missing some. The sample includes about 300,000 clones, around 89% of them seen just once. Source material: peripheral blood. Source of these receptors: a woman aged 25 to 39 who had recovered from COVID-19. Each CDR3 is given with its conserved first and last residue. D genes are given only for firm matches. Expanded clones get a size class; other rows say once, few or many, or leave the size out.

clone size	J gene	D gene	V gene	CDR3 DNA	CDR3 protein
.	TRBJ2-2	.	TRBV7-2	TGTGCCAGCAGCTTAGGGGGAGGCGGGGAGCTGTTTTTT	CASSLGGGGELFF
.	TRBJ1-2	.	TRBV28	TGTGCCAGCAGGTCAAATCCAGGGGATGGCTACACCTTC	CASRSNPGDGYTF
.	TRBJ2-3	TRBD2	TRBV18	TGTGCCAGCTCACCACTGCTAGCGGCTAGCACAGATACGCAGTATTTT	CASSPLLAASTDTQYF
.	TRBJ2-7	TRBD1	TRBV24-1	TGTGCCACCAGTGATTCCGGGACAGGGGGCTTGGAGCAGTACTTC	CATSDSGTGGLEQYF
.	TRBJ1-4	.	TRBV9	TGTGCCAGCAGCCTGGGGCAGCATAATGAAAAACTGTTTTTT	CASSLGQHNEKLFF
once	TRBJ2-6	TRBD2	TRBV3-1/TRBV3-2	TGTGCCAGCAGCCCAGCGGGGTCTGGGGCCAACGTCCTGACTTTC	CASSPAGSGANVLTF
.	TRBJ2-1	TRBD2	TRBV28	TGTGCCAGCAGTTTGCGGACTAGCGGAAATGAGCAGTTCTTC	CASSLRTSGNEQFF
.	TRBJ1-1	.	TRBV29-1	TGCAGCGTCCGCGGGAAGGGCGAAGCTTTCTTT	CSVRGKGEAFF
once	TRBJ2-2	TRBD2	TRBV28	TGTGTAGCGGGAGGGAACACCGGGGAGCTGTTTTTT	CVAGGNTGELFF
.	TRBJ1-1	.	TRBV2	TGTGCCAGCACCCGGGACTTAAACACTGAAGCTTTCTTT	CASTRDLNTEAFF
.	TRBJ2-7	TRBD1	TRBV5-1	TGCGCCAGCAGCTTGGATACAGGGGGTGACGAGCAGTACTTC	CASSLDTGGDEQYF
.	TRBJ2-2	TRBD2	TRBV3-1/TRBV3-2	TGTGCCAGCAGAGACGGGACTACGATGGGGGAGCTGTTTTTT	CASRDGTTMGELFF
.	TRBJ2-3	TRBD2	TRBV5-1	TGCGCCAGCAGCTTGGGGCTAGCGGGGCCACAAGATACGCAGTATTTT	CASSLGLAGPQDTQYF
few	TRBJ1-2	TRBD1	TRBV7-2	TGTGCCAGCAGCCAAGGACAGGTTTCTAACTATGGCTACACCTTC	CASSQGQVSNYGYTF
.	TRBJ1-3	.	TRBV7-6	TGTGCCAGCAGCCGAGAACTGGGGGGGTTCGAGTCGGACACCATATATTTT	CASSRELGGFESDTIYF
.	TRBJ1-6	TRBD1	TRBV6-5	TGTGCCAGCAGCGCCGACAGGGACTCACCCCTCCACTTT	CASSADRDSPLHF
.	TRBJ2-2	.	TRBV4-1	TGCGCCAGCAGCCAAGCCGACAGAAACACCGGGGAGCTGTTTTTT	CASSQADRNTGELFF
.	TRBJ1-2	TRBD1	TRBV5-4	TGTGCCAGCAGCTCGCTACAGGGGCTACCCTATGGCTACACCTTC	CASSSLQGLPYGYTF
.	TRBJ1-1	.	TRBV30	TGTGCCTGGAGTGACGCGTCTGCTTTCTTT	CAWSDASAFF
.	TRBJ2-2	.	TRBV7-9	TGTGCCAGCAGCCCCGTGGGCTCTTGGAACACCGGGGAGCTGTTTTTT	CASSPVGSWNTGELFF
once	TRBJ2-2	.	TRBV5-1	TGCGCCAGCAGCTTGCCTAGTAACACCGGGGAGCTGTTTTTT	CASSLPSNTGELFF
once	TRBJ1-4	TRBD1	TRBV6-5	TGTGCCAGCAGTTACTCAAACAGGGGACGGGAAAAACTGTTTTTT	CASSYSNRGREKLFF
.	TRBJ2-7	TRBD1	TRBV29-1	TGCAGCGTTGATATCGGGACAGGGTGGAGCGAGCAGTACTTC	CSVDIGTGWSEQYF
.	TRBJ2-3	TRBD1	TRBV5-1	TGCGCCAGCAGCCGGACAGGCCAAGTGACAGATACGCAGTATTTT	CASSRTGQVTDTQYF
.	TRBJ2-4	TRBD2	TRBV2	TGTGCCAGCAGCAAGACCGCGGGGGGGCCGGACAAAAACATTCAGTACTTC	CASSKTAGGPDKNIQYF
.	TRBJ1-3	.	TRBV6-5	TGTGCCAGCAGTTATGACAGATTAAACACCATATATTTT	CASSYDRLNTIYF
once	TRBJ1-5	.	TRBV29-1	TGCAGCGTTGTACAGGGCAATCAGCCCCAGCATTTT	CSVVQGNQPQHF
.	TRBJ2-3	.	TRBV5-1	TGCGCCAGCAGCTCGAAAACCGGGGGCACAGATACGCAGTATTTT	CASSSKTGGTDTQYF
once	TRBJ2-7	.	TRBV3-1/TRBV3-2	TGTGCCAGCAGCCAAGGGACTTTCAACTACGAGCAGTACTTC	CASSQGTFNYEQYF
once	TRBJ2-7	.	TRBV14	TGTGCCAGCTCCCGTATGGGGGGAGGCTACGAGCAGTACTTC	CASSRMGGGYEQYF
.	TRBJ1-2	TRBD1	TRBV4-3	TGCGCCAGCAGCCAGGGTGACAGGGTATATGGCTACACCTTC	CASSQGDRVYGYTF
.	TRBJ2-7	TRBD1	TRBV6-5	TGTGCCAGCAGACCTGGGACAGTCTACGAGCAGTACTTC	CASRPGTVYEQYF
.	TRBJ2-5	TRBD1	TRBV18	TGTGCCAGCTCACTAGCCGGGACAGGCCAAGAGACCCAGTACTTC	CASSLAGTGQETQYF
.	TRBJ1-1	.	TRBV7-9	TGTGCCAGCCGACCCGCGGAGGCGCAGAACACTGAAGCTTTCTTT	CASRPAEAQNTEAFF
.	TRBJ1-1	.	TRBV3-1/TRBV3-2	TGTGCCAGCAGCCGTTCAGGTTCTCGGGGGACTGAAGCTTTCTTT	CASSRSGSRGTEAFF
.	TRBJ2-1	TRBD2	TRBV4-2	TGTGCCAGCAGCCAAGACTCCGGGGGGGTCTACAATGAGCAGTTCTTC	CASSQDSGGVYNEQFF
.	TRBJ1-6	.	TRBV3-1/TRBV3-2	TGTGCCAGCAGCCAAGAGTTCATGAGCTCCTATAATTCACCCCTCCACTTT	CASSQEFMSSYNSPLHF
few	TRBJ1-6	.	TRBV11-1	TGTGCCAGCAGCCTCGTGGGCGACGGATCGGTACCCCTCCACTTT	CASSLVGDGSVPLHF
.	TRBJ2-3	TRBD2	TRBV5-1	TGCGCCAGCAGCTTACGGGGGACTAGTTTAGATACGCAGTATTTT	CASSLRGTSLDTQYF
once	TRBJ2-2	.	TRBV12-3/TRBV12-4	TGTGCCAGCTGGGGGGGCGGCACCGGGGAGCTGTTTTTT	CASWGGGTGELFF
.	TRBJ1-5	.	TRBV6-6	TGTGCCAGCAGTAGACAAGGGACAAAAAATCAGCCCCAGCATTTT	CASSRQGTKNQPQHF